The rows below give T cell receptor beta chains drawn from one sample of a study of shared clonotypes between healthy human individuals. Generated by immunoSEQ multiplex PCR, the TCRdb table keeps only in-frame clones and is missing some. The data contain some 1.5 million clones, around 95% of them singletons. Sequenced input: naive CD4+ T cells sorted from blood. Receptors were obtained from a man aged 25 to 45 in good health. Both conserved end residues are part of each CDR3. The D gene is left open where the match is weak. Only part of the rows carry a size: once, few, many, or a class if the clone is expanded.

>TRBJ2-3|-|-|TRBV7-3
CASSRGLTDTQYF
TGTGCCAGCAGTAGGGGCCTCACAGATACGCAGTATTTT
>TRBJ2-5|-|-|TRBV2
CASSEAGETQYF
TGTGCCAGCAGTGAAGCGGGGGAGACCCAGTACTTC
>TRBJ2-7|few|TRBD2|TRBV5-1
CASSLGSGSSYEQYF
TGCGCCAGCAGCTTGGGTAGCGGGAGCTCCTACGAGCAGTACTTC
>TRBJ2-1|-|-|TRBV25-1
CASSARRGSYNEQFF
TGTGCCAGCAGTGCCCGTAGGGGATCATACAATGAGCAGTTCTTC
>TRBJ2-7|-|-|TRBV14
CASSQGSEQYF
TGTGCCAGCAGCCAAGGCAGCGAGCAGTACTTC
>TRBJ2-7|-|-|TRBV5-1
CASSFPGREGEQYF
TGCGCCAGCAGCTTCCCCGGACGGGAAGGAGAGCAGTACTTC
>TRBJ2-5|once|TRBD1|TRBV27
CASSSKPTGIETQYF
TGTGCCAGCAGTTCAAAGCCGACAGGGATAGAGACCCAGTACTTC
>TRBJ2-3|-|-|TRBV20-1
CSAGRTDTQYF
TGCAGTGCTGGGAGAACAGATACGCAGTATTTT
>TRBJ2-7|-|-|TRBV18
CASSPGSGNYEQYF
TGTGCCAGCTCACCAGGGTCAGGGAACTACGAGCAGTACTTC
>TRBJ2-7|-|-|TRBV18
CASSMDRISSYEQYF
TGTGCCAGCTCAATGGACAGAATAAGCTCCTACGAGCAGTACTTC
>TRBJ2-7|once|TRBD2|TRBV7-2
CASSIGTSGRYSYEQYF
TGTGCCAGCAGCATAGGGACTAGCGGGAGGTATTCCTACGAGCAGTACTTC
>TRBJ1-2|-|-|TRBV5-1
CASSIPGADPYGYTF
TGCGCCAGCAGCATCCCAGGGGCCGACCCATATGGCTACACCTTC
>TRBJ2-1|-|-|TRBV5-1
CASSPGVGITYNEQFF
TGCGCCAGCAGCCCCGGGGTGGGTATCACCTACAATGAGCAGTTCTTC
>TRBJ2-3|-|-|TRBV18
CASSEGPDTQYF
TGTGCCAGCTCCGAGGGTCCAGATACGCAGTATTTT
>TRBJ2-3|-|TRBD2|TRBV6-6
CASWTSGIDTQYF
TGTGCCAGCTGGACTAGCGGGATAGATACGCAGTATTTT
>TRBJ1-2|-|-|TRBV18
CASSPGGLDYGYTF
TGTGCCAGCTCACCGGGCGGGTTGGACTATGGCTACACCTTC